Following are 22 T cell receptor beta chains from one sample sequenced in a study of response to subunit inactivated influenza vaccine. MiXCR, run by TCRdb on the RT-PCR reads, gives a single entry per CDR3 protein. The table lists 650,000 to 800,000 distinct CDR3 sequences, 14% of them singletons, with less than 7% in the top ten. The material was PBMCs from blood, obtained 14 to 15 days before vaccination. Receptors originate from a middle-aged man who received an inactivated influenza vaccine.

This rearrangement joins TRBV10-1 to TRBJ2-3, with D possibly matching TRBD2 (5 bases). This CDR3 is built from 15 residues. Trimming shortened V by 4 bases and J by 4 bases, and 15 bases separated the two germline ends. Germline CDR1 and CDR2: WNHNN and SYGVQD (reference sequence). CDR3 bases: TGCGCCAGCAGTGGCCGGCGGGCCCCCCCAGATACGCAGTATTTT. This sequence encodes CASSGRRAPPDTQYF.

This clonotype was counted a few times. This sequence joins TRBV4-3 and TRBJ2-4; TRBD1 might be the D (6 bases). The CDR3 consists of 16 residues. Trimming pared 1 base from V and 5 bases from J, leaving 15 bases between. Germline V gene sequence: CDR1 LGHNA, CDR2 YSLEER. The CDR3, as DNA: TGCGCCAGCAGCCAAGCCTGGGACATGACGGAAAACATTCAGTACTTC. Protein sequence: CASSQAWDMTENIQYF.

In this sample, this clonotype turned up a few times. V gene TRBV25-1 combines with J gene TRBJ2-5, with no clear D. The CDR3 length is 13 residues. The V and J ends lost 2 bases and 1 base respectively, with 5 bases between them. CDR1 and CDR2 from the germline V gene are MGHDK and SYGVNS. The CDR3 reads CASSEPLQETQYF. CDR3 DNA sequence: TGTGCCAGCAGTGAACCCCTCCAAGAGACCCAGTACTTC.

This clonotype appeared a few times. The chain carries TRBV18 and TRBJ2-7, with a possible D match to TRBD2 (5 bases). The germline CDR1 and CDR2 sequences are KGHSH and LQKENI. The CDR3 sequence is 13 residues long. The ends were cut back, 5 bases at V and 4 bases at J, with 12 bases in the middle. Here the CDR3 DNA reads TGTGCCAGCTCATCGGCAGGAGGTTACGAGCAGTACTTC. It yields the protein CASSSAGGYEQYF. Supplemented by reference TRBV18 and TRBJ2-7, the full variable domain reads NAGVMQNPRHLVRRRGQEARLRCSPMKGHSHVYWYRQLPEEGLKFMVYLQKENIIDESGMPKERFSAEFPKEGPSILRIQQVVRGDSAAYFCASSSAGGYEQYFGPGTRLTVT.

The table lists this clonotype with a few counts. The chain has TRBV7-2 and TRBJ2-7; 8 bases line up with TRBD1. The J segment lost 6 bases and the V segment lost 3 bases, leaving 7 bases of the junction unmatched. Germline V lookup: CDR1 SGHTA, CDR2 FQGNSA. CDR3 size: 14 residues. The CDR3 DNA follows: TGTGCCAGCAGCTTTCGGCAGGGGGCGCTCGAGCAGTACTTC. Residues: CASSFRQGALEQYF.

The genes are TRBV18 and TRBJ2-1; D possibly corresponds to TRBD1 (5 bases). Trimming removed 4 bases at V and 10 bases at J, with 14 bases between. The germline V gene encodes CDR1 KGHSH and CDR2 LQKENI. The CDR3 runs to 13 residues. The CDR3 loop reads CASSQSGAHEQFF. CDR3 sequence (DNA): TGTGCCAGCTCACAAAGTGGGGCGCACGAGCAGTTCTTC.

In its sample, this clonotype was seen many times. The chain combines TRBV15 with TRBJ2-7, with D possibly being TRBD1 or TRBD2 (5 bases each). Germline assignment: CDR1 LNHNV and CDR2 YYDKDF (reference sequence). This CDR3 has 17 residues. V lost 2 bases, J lost 2 bases, and 19 bases lay in between. CDR3 coding DNA: TGTGCCACCAGCAGAAACATTGTCCGGGACGGCGCCTACGAGCAGTACTTC. This translates into CATSRNIVRDGAYEQYF. The whole variable domain, remainder taken from reference TRBV15 and TRBJ2-7, is DAMVIQNPRYQVTQFGKPVTLSCSQTLNHNVMYWYQQKSSQAPKLLFHYYDKDFNNEADTPDNFQSRRPNTSFCFLDIRSPGLGDTAMYLCATSRNIVRDGAYEQYFGPGTRLTVT.

This rearrangement joins TRBV5-4 to TRBJ2-6; 7 bases match TRBD2. V was clipped by 2 bases and J by 0 bases; unmatched bases: 8. The CDR3 spans 18 residues. Germline CDR1 SGHNT, CDR2 YYREEE (reference sequence). CDR3 protein: CASSLPGGVSSGANVLTF. In nucleotides, the CDR3 is TGTGCCAGCAGCTTACCGGGAGGAGTAAGCTCTGGGGCCAACGTCCTGACTTTC.

In this sample, this clonotype turned up a few times. V and J are TRBV10-2 and TRBJ2-4; no definite D call. The V end was cut by 2 bases, the J end by 0 bases, with 11 bases between. The CDR3 spans 16 residues. Germline CDR1 WSHSY, CDR2 SAAADI. CDR3: CASSELESLAKNIQYF. As DNA, the CDR3 is TGCGCCAGCAGTGAGCTAGAGAGTTTAGCCAAAAACATTCAGTACTTC.

The chain employs TRBV20-1 and TRBJ2-1; 8 bases fit TRBD2. Unmatched junction bases numbered 8, after V lost 5 bases and J lost 5 bases. The length of the CDR3 is 14 residues. Germline-derived CDR1 and CDR2 are DFQATT and SNEGSKA (reference sequence). This CDR3 reads CSAAGGPSDNEQFF. The CDR3 nucleotides are TGCAGTGCTGCGGGGGGCCCCTCGGACAATGAGCAGTTCTTC.

This clonotype has just a few counts. The chain combines TRBV28 with TRBJ1-6; D remains ambiguous. Germline CDR1 and CDR2: MDHEN and SYDVKM. The CDR3 is 14 amino acids. The V end lost 6 bases, the J end lost 10 bases, and 16 bases lay between the germline ends. DNA for the CDR3: TGTGCCAGCAGCCCATTAGTCCGAGGATCACCCCTCCACTTT. This codes for CASSPLVRGSPLHF.

In this sample, this clonotype turned up a few times. The chain links TRBV24-1 to TRBJ2-3, with no clear D. V was clipped by 5 bases and J by 6 bases, with 14 bases between them. This CDR3 is built from 14 residues. The germline V gene has CDR1 KGHDR and CDR2 SFDVKD. The DNA for the CDR3 is TGTGCCACCAGTGGCTGGCCGACCGCGGATACGCAGTATTTT. It yields the protein CATSGWPTADTQYF.

This clonotype was observed many times. This chain links TRBV10-3 with TRBJ2-7; no reliable D call. With 7 bases removed from V and 2 bases from J, the gap between germline ends came to 6 bases. Germline CDR1 and CDR2: ENHRY and SYGVKD. CDR3 size: 11 residues. CDR3 nucleotide sequence: TGTGCCATCAAAGAGACCTACGAGCAGTACTTC. Translation: CAIKETYEQYF.

This rearrangement joins TRBV12-3 or TRBV12-4 to TRBJ1-3; D gene unclear. The CDR3 consists of 15 residues. V lost 2 bases and J lost 0, with 8 bases in between. Here the CDR3 reads CASSLSRRSGNTIYF. CDR3 sequence (DNA): TGTGCCAGCAGTTTAAGCAGGCGCTCTGGAAACACCATATATTTT.

This clonotype appeared a few times. The chain employs TRBV27 and TRBJ2-1, with 16 bases fitting TRBD2. Trimming cost V 6 bases and J 1 base; bases outside gene matches: 6. This CDR3 comprises 18 residues. Germline-derived CDR1 and CDR2 are MNHEY and SMNVEV (reference sequence). The CDR3 DNA reads as TGTGCCAGCAGCTCCGGGACTAGCGGGAGGGGGTCCTACAATGAGCAGTTCTTC. Its protein product is CASSSGTSGRGSYNEQFF.

This clonotype showed up just a few times. V and J are TRBV6-5 and TRBJ1-6; 11 bases fit TRBD1. The V gene end was trimmed by 5 bases and the J gene end by 5 bases; junction bases not matched to a gene: 5. The CDR3 has 16 amino acids. Germline CDR1 is MNHEY and CDR2 is SVGAGI. CDR3 sequence reads: CASSTRTGGNNSPLHF. CDR3 nucleotides: TGTGCCAGCAGTACTCGGACAGGGGGCAATAATTCACCCCTCCACTTT.

This clonotype was seen only a few times. The chain carries TRBV7-2 and TRBJ2-7; TRBD2 matches at 7 bases. From germline, CDR1 is SGHTA and CDR2 FQGNSA. J gave up 0 bases and V 1 base, and 0 bases lay outside the gene matches. This CDR3 has 14 residues. CDR3 region: CASSLERGSYEQYF. The CDR3 region has the DNA TGTGCCAGCAGCTTAGAGCGGGGCTCCTACGAGCAGTACTTC.

The chain links TRBV7-9 to TRBJ1-4; D remains unclear. CDR3 length equals 15 residues. The germline V gene has CDR1 SEHNR and CDR2 FQNEAQ (reference sequence). V was trimmed by 3 bases and J by 6 bases, leaving 14 bases between them. The CDR3 reads CASSFDSWRDEKLFF. The CDR3 DNA sequence: TGTGCCAGCAGCTTTGACTCTTGGAGGGATGAAAAACTGTTTTTT. Drawing the rest from reference TRBV7-9 and TRBJ1-4, the complete variable domain is DTGVSQNPRHKITKRGQNVTFRCDPISEHNRLYWYRQTLGQGPEFLTYFQNEAQLEKSRLLSDRFSAERPKGSFSTLEIQRTEQGDSAMYLCASSFDSWRDEKLFFGSGTQLSVL.

This clonotype was seen many times. The J gene is TRBJ1-1, the V gene TRBV6-5, with D possibly matching TRBD1 (6 bases). This CDR3 region has 15 residues. Germline V CDR1 and CDR2: MNHEY, SVGAGI. Trimming removed 2 bases at V and 0 bases at J, with 10 bases between. CDR3 DNA sequence: TGTGCCAGCAGTTACCTAACAGGGATGAACACTGAAGCTTTCTTT. Encoded protein: CASSYLTGMNTEAFF.

This clonotype was observed at least ten times. CDR3 DNA sequence: TGCAGCGTTGCAGGGGACGGACAGCCCCAGCATTTT. Its translation: CSVAGDGQPQHF. The chain has TRBV29-1 and TRBJ1-5, with D perhaps TRBD1 (6 bases). The V gene lost 4 bases and the J gene lost 7 bases, with 11 bases spanning the gap. Germline CDR1 and CDR2: SQVTM and ANQGSEA. There are 12 residues in the CDR3. Variable domain in full (rest from reference TRBV29-1 and TRBJ1-5): SAVISQKPSRDICQRGTSLTIQCQVDSQVTMMFWYRQQPGQSLTLIATANQGSEATYESGFVIDKFPISRPNLTFSTLTVSNMSPEDSSIYLCSVAGDGQPQHFGDGTRLSIL.

There are many counts of this clonotype. The rearrangement links TRBV5-1 to TRBJ2-1; no clear D gene. Trimming left V 4 bases short and J 0 bases short, with 11 bases between. Germline CDR1 SGHRS, CDR2 YFSETQ. This CDR3 contains 15 residues. CDR3: CASSGIPSSYNEQFF. The CDR3 bases are TGCGCCAGCAGCGGGATTCCGAGCTCCTACAATGAGCAGTTCTTC.

This clonotype has a handful of counts. The chain has TRBV3-1 and TRBJ1-1; TRBD1 matches at 11 bases. Germline trimming cut 4 bases from V and 4 bases from J; bases unmatched to any gene: 5. This CDR3 is 15 amino acids long. Germline-derived CDR1 and CDR2 are LGHDT and YNNKEL (reference sequence). This CDR3 reads CASSPPGTGGTEAFF. The CDR3 DNA reads TGTGCCAGCAGCCCCCCCGGGACAGGGGGCACTGAAGCTTTCTTT.